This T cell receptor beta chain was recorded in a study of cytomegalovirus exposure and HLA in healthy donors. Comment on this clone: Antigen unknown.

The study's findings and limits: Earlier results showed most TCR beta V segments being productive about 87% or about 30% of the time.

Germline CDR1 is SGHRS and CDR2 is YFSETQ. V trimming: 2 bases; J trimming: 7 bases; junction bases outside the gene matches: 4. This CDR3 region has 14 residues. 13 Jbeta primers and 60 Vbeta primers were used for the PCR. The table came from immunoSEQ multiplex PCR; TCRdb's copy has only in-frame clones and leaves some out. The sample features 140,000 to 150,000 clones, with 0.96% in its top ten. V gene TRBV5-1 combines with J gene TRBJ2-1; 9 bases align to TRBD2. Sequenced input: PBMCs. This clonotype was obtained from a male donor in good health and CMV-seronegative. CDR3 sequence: CASSFSGGGNEQFF. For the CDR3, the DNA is TGCGCCAGCAGCTTTAGCGGGGGTGGGAATGAGCAGTTCTTC.